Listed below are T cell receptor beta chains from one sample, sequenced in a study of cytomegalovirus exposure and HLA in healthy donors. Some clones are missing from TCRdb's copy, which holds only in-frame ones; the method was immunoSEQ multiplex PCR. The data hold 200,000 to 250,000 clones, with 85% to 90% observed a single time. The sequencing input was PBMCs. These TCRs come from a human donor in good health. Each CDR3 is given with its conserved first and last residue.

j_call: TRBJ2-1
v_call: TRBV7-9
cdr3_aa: CASSSILAGEWNEQFF

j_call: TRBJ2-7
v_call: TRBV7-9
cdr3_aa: CSSSSPRGQGGYEQYF

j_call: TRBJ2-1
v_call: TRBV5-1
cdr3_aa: CASSLSVGTALDNEQFF

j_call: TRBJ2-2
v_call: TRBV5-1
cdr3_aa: CASSLKGQDISRNTGELFF

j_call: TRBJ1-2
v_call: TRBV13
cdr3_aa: CASSLGLSGGNGYTF

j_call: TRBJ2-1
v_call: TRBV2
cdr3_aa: CASSEVGGLGNEQFF

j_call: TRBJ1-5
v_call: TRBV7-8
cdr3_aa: CASSSLGWTGSGNQPQHF

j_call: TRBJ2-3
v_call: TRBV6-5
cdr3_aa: CASSYSGLAGADTQYF

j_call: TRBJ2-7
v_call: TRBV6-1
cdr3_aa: CASSTTGSFSYEQYF

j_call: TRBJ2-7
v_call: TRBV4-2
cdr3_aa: CASSQDGGRAREQYF

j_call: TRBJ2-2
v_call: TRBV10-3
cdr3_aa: CAISESSGRRAGELLF

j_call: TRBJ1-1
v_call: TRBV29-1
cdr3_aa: CSVAGAIQGLNTEAFF

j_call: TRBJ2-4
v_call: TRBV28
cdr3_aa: CASSSQGAGLWGGINKNIQYF